This T cell receptor beta chain was sequenced for a study of Ad26.COV2.S vaccination and SARS-CoV-2 variants (dated by TCRdb to the early 2020s). Regarding the study in general: Vaccine-arm donors came from COV1001, a multicentre, randomized, double-blind, placebo-controlled phase I-IIa trial of Ad26.COV2.S in healthy adults. Ad26.COV2.S was given intramuscularly at 5x10^10 or 1x10^11 viral particles, as a single shot or as two shots 56 days apart. The specificity and breadth of SARS-CoV-2-reactive T cell receptors after Ad26.COV2.S vaccination were assessed by TCRbeta repertoire sequencing. A total of around 32 samples were included in the TCR-sequenced set, comprising some 20 Ad26.COV2.S vaccine recipients, 5 placebo recipients and 8 SARS-CoV-2 convalescent individuals. Trial participants were randomized into five groups of five: low-dose or high-dose Ad26.COV2.S given once or twice, or placebo on both occasions. Throughout the experiments and outcome assessment, investigators stayed blinded to trial group allocation.

CDR1 and CDR2, per the germline V gene (reference sequence), are LNHDA and SQIVND. The CDR3 spans 12 residues, from the cysteine through the phenylalanine. Just the 36-base CDR3 DNA is kept, in frame starting at base 1. Relative to germline, V is missing 10 bases and J is missing 7 bases, with 8 bases of the junction outside any gene match. The immunoSEQ Assay was used to sequence TCRbeta CDR3 regions. After extraction, genomic DNA underwent amplification by bias-controlled multiplex PCR, followed by high-throughput sequencing. The source study handled its data this way. To quantify the absolute abundance of every unique TCRbeta CDR3 region, sequences were collapsed and filtered. Usable DNA was measured by amplifying reference genes present in all nucleated cells, and TCRbeta template counts were normalized to that usable DNA to estimate T cell fraction. Repertoire TCRs were annotated as SARS-CoV-2-specific when V gene, CDR3 amino acid sequence and J gene were exactly matched to a known reactive TCR set. MIRA supplied the reference SARS-CoV-2 TCR set, which was filtered for enrichment in COVID-19-positive ImmuneCODE repertoires so that public or cross-reactive TCRs were removed. Using the MIRA antigens, annotated TCRs were further analysed by specific ORF or by position within an ORF. Depth was the summed frequency of annotated unique rearrangements, while breadth was defined as annotated unique rearrangements over total unique productive rearrangements. Two-sided Wilcoxon rank-sum tests were applied when comparing TCR breadth between groups. This is the immuneACCESS table as TCRdb keeps it, with only in-frame sequences that have V and J called. A part of the clones is gone; compared with another copy, unresolved V genes explain less than half, and the rest is unexplained. The D gene and trimming were derived from the DNA, and the V and J assignments and clone size from that table. In all, the sample holds hundreds of thousands of clones, and 75% to 90% of those were seen once. The ten most abundant clones make up about 10% of the sample.

According to the study, the label for this sample's treatment or condition signals: 19 received Ad26.COV2.S at low or high dose, single or two shots; roughly 5 received placebo; per-sample allocation not given. For vaccine and placebo recipients, repertoires were sequenced using samples collected on day 63 after the first injection. Between 29 July and 7 August 2020, Cohort 1b enrolled about 27 adults aged 18-55 years at one site in Boston, USA. Ad26.COV2.S was a replication-incompetent adenovirus type 26 vector expressing a prefusion-stabilized SARS-CoV-2 spike protein from the original Wuhan strain. Study-level results and caveats: Comparing responses between vaccine doses or regimens was not something the study was powered to do. Vaccine and placebo recipients had similar non-spike TCR breadth, a finding consistent with the vaccine containing only spike. After vaccination, spike-specific CD8+ and CD4+ T cell responses were reported to show substantial breadth. Spike-specific TCR breadth was higher in Ad26.COV2.S recipients than in placebo recipients (P = 0.0014). The authors noted that total T cell responses may have been underestimated by the TCR breadth and depth analyses.

Remarks on this clone: The antigen it binds to is not known. The sample holds no much larger clone one base away, and base qualities are not on file.

This sequence was found in a person between 18 and 65 years old who received the Ad26.COV2.S COVID-19 vaccine or a placebo. This sample comprised peripheral blood, obtained in a trial of Ad26.COV2.S vaccine versus placebo. This chain is built from TRBV19 and TRBJ2-5; 8 bases in the junction line up with TRBD1. The sequenced DNA: TGTGCCACCGGACAGGGTGGGGCGACCCAGTACTTC. This gives the protein CATGQGGATQYF.